This T cell receptor beta chain was identified during a study of neoadjuvant anti-PD-1 for oral cavity cancer (dated by TCRdb to the early 2020s). Background for the entire study: Before undergoing curative-intent surgical resection, most patients got three to four biweekly nivolumab doses at 3 mg/kg. Patients who did not progress were given a fourth nivolumab dose at about day 43 and had definitive surgical resection on days 50-56. Responders were defined as patients with complete response, partial response or stable disease by RECIST 1.1; non-responders were defined as patients with progression. The parent correlative cohort had 12 to 13 patients and a response rate of 25% to 35%. The full study reports these points: Higher pretreatment blood Treg/Th17 ratios correlated with higher pretreatment blood TCRbeta clonality and lower post-treatment tumor TCRbeta clonality. After neoadjuvant nivolumab, significantly higher T cell clonality (Gini index) was found within PBMCs in non-responders than in responders. Only a few patients per response group were included in the TCR analyses, and larger cohorts for validation were called for by the authors.

This sample's time point label indicates: before neoadjuvant nivolumab. The patients had newly diagnosed stage II-IVA oral cavity squamous cell carcinoma and had not received any prior systemic or radiation treatment. The cohort was composed of patients with HPV-negative, locally advanced oral cavity squamous cell carcinoma. No culture maintenance or expansion was done, as the peripheral blood mononuclear cells went straight to analysis. Samples came from a longitudinal correlative study of a single-arm phase II trial of neoadjuvant nivolumab in oral cavity squamous cell carcinoma. Genomic DNA-based TCRbeta sequencing was performed on subject-matched pre- and post-treatment PBMCs and tumors from three responders and three non-responders. Peripheral blood mononuclear cells were collected before nivolumab treatment and were collected again after treatment, at the time of surgery. The Maxwell RSC DNA from Cells kit was used to isolate genomic DNA from PBMCs.

For this clone: Its cognate antigen has yet to be identified. No base-level quality is on record; no much larger clone is a single base apart.

CDR1 is given as SQVTM and CDR2 as ANQGSEA, both from the germline V gene. Trimmed from V: 5 bases; trimmed from J: 3 bases; junction bases lacking a gene match: 6. The CDR3 goes from the cysteine to the phenylalanine over 14 residues. The DNA shown is the 42-base CDR3, in frame from base 1. For deep sequencing, PBMC libraries mostly used about 0.45 ug of input genomic DNA, with six replicates for each sample. The immunoSEQ hsTCRbeta kit was used to prepare TCRbeta libraries, following the manufacturer's instructions. Sequencing of the completed libraries took place using an Illumina NovaSeq 6000 S4 flow cell after they had been pooled to approximately 3.3 nM. As for the original processing: Raw data preprocessing and quality control were performed with the immunoSEQ Analyzer. The analysis was limited to productive rearrangements, and each clonotype was defined by a unique CDR3 amino acid sequence. Repertoire clonality was estimated as the Gini-Simpson index, which was calculated using the R package tcR. Student's t test was used to compare Gini indices, while Pearson correlation assessed associations with tumor size change. In its TCRdb copy, this immuneACCESS table keeps in-frame sequences only and misses some clones. Where compared with another copy, unresolved V genes explain less than half of these, and the others have no known cause. The DNA gave D and trimming, while V, J and clone size come from that table. In this sample the table shows 16,000 or so clones, roughly 60% of which occur a single time. The ten largest account for 2.8% of the sample.

This material consisted of PBMCs, taken before nivolumab (anti-PD-1) treatment. The V gene is TRBV29-1 and the J gene is TRBJ1-4, with 7 junctional bases fitting TRBD1. The receptor comes from a person aged 35-80 years with oral cavity squamous cell carcinoma. The CDR3 corresponds to CSVSGQAPNEKLFF. The base sequence is TGCAGCGTTAGCGGACAGGCCCCTAATGAAAAACTGTTTTTT. The variable domain in full, with residues beyond the CDR3 obtained from the reference TRBV29-1 and TRBJ1-4 genes, is SAVISQKPSRDICQRGTSLTIQCQVDSQVTMMFWYRQQPGQSLTLIATANQGSEATYESGFVIDKFPISRPNLTFSTLTVSNMSPEDSSIYLCSVSGQAPNEKLFFGSGTQLSVL.